This T cell receptor beta chain was profiled in a study of spatial heterogeneity in lung cancer (dated by TCRdb to the late 2010s). About the study as a whole: Samples were obtained from around 72 patients with early-stage, untreated non-small cell lung cancer from the lung TRACERx cohort. TCR repertoire features were related to nonsynonymous mutation counts determined by whole-exome sequencing of tumor tissue. Follow-up PBMC samples were sequenced whenever the samples were available, and the median time to follow-up was around 24 months after resection. Beta-chain transcripts were consistently detected in greater numbers than alpha-chain transcripts, which likely reflects a higher abundance of beta-chain transcripts. TCR alpha and beta repertoires were quantitatively compared across multiple tumor regions, matched nontumor lung and blood in non-small cell lung cancer. In the raw uncorrected reads, each unique combination of TCR and UMI appeared on average more than ten times. At surgery, about 210 tumor regions, 64 matched nontumor lung samples and about 56 PBMC samples were TCR-sequenced for both alpha and beta chains.

Per the publication, the time point label means: blood at routine non-recurrence follow-up after resection. Without any cell sorting, TCR sequencing was performed on whole RNA extracted either from tumor and nontumor lung tissue or from cryopreserved PBMC samples. Patients were selected for TCR sequencing only if sufficient RNA was available from at least two tumor regions. To prepare the library, 5' RACE was applied. This sample was sequenced with a NextSeq 500. To allow correction of PCR and sequencing errors, the TCR library protocol tagged every TCR cDNA molecule with a unique molecular identifier. As for the original processing: TCR identification, UMI-based error correction and CDR3 extraction were performed with Decombinator tools. TCRs above a frequency of 2 per 1,000, corresponding to the top 1% of the tumor frequency distribution, were defined as expanded. Rényi diversity was computed with the R vegan package after subsampling each repertoire 100 times to 5,000 TCRs. To build CDR3 similarity networks, amino acid triplet string-kernel similarity was used, and CDR3s were connected when their pairwise similarity was above 0.82. Using fastp at Q25 and MiXCR, TCRdb reprocessed the public reads and kept productive beta chains. Rows are unified per CDR3 protein, each entry keeping the most common DNA and genes. It is TCRdb's table, rather than the study itself, that gives the V and J calls and clone size. The sample table holds about 26,000 distinct CDR3 sequences, of which approximately 6% were seen once. Around 20% of the sample rests with the top ten.

This clonotype has only a few counts. This receptor's antigen is unknown. One base away there is no much larger clone; base qualities are not given. The CDR3 starts with the cysteine, ends with the phenylalanine, and has 15 residues. The read is trimmed to its CDR3 DNA, 45 bases read in frame from base 1. The germline V gene (reference sequence) specifies PRHDT as CDR1 and FYEKMQ as CDR2. Trimming removed 0 bases from V and 0 bases from J, leaving 7 bases between the germline ends. Beyond this particular receptor, the publication reports: Comparisons of baseline and follow-up blood repertoires included only 14 patients. Ubiquitous expanded tumor TCRs were found in blood more often at tumor resection than at routine follow-up. Confirming at a functional level the hypothesis that regional TCRs recognize regional mutations was considered to require additional single-cell paired TCR alpha and beta sequencing.

The source of this sequence is a male donor with early-stage non-small cell lung cancer. Recombination connected TRBV13 to TRBJ2-3; the D segment is perhaps TRBD1 or TRBD2, each sharing 5 matched bases. This specimen consisted of PBMCs, obtained at follow-up. The CDR3 protein: CASSLGGRSTDTQYF. Read as DNA, the sequence is TGTGCCAGCAGCTTAGGGGGACGGAGCACAGATACGCAGTATTTT.